Listed here is a single T cell receptor beta chain. As yet, its antigen is unknown. PCR used 60 Vbeta primers and 13 Jbeta primers. Using immunoSEQ multiplex PCR, the repertoire was profiled, and TCRdb retains in-frame clones only, with some absent. Altogether fewer than 200,000 clones are present, 80% being singletons, with the ten largest covering 4% to 5%. This entry comes from a study of cytomegalovirus exposure and HLA in healthy donors. Findings and caveats of the study: Testing in vitro showed a few CMV-associated chains specific for CMV antigens. In a later analysis, HLA-C alleles had the fewest associated TCRs, DRB1 alleles the most. Later analysis identified a missense DCLRE1C variant that was linked to TCR beta V- and J-gene trimming.

Samples came from healthy bone marrow donors. Germline CDR1 and CDR2: GTSNPN and SVGIG (reference sequence). V shed 4 bases and J shed 10 bases, with 17 bases lying between them. CDR3 length equals 14 residues. The TCR was taken from a man younger than 45 in good health and CMV-seronegative. The source material was PBMCs. This sequence joins TRBV30 and TRBJ1-6; tentatively, D is TRBD1 (6 bases). The DNA for the CDR3 is TGTGCCTGGAATGGGGGCGTAAAAGGCTCACCCCTCCACTTT. Its protein is CAWNGGVKGSPLHF.